The next 21 T cell receptor beta chains were all read from a single sample in a study of long-term antiretroviral therapy in people with HIV. A v3.0 immunoSEQ assay was performed at survey level. The repertoire was sequenced with immunoSEQ multiplex PCR; TCRdb's copy has only in-frame clones and lacks some. The sample lists more than 25,000 clones; around 90% were seen once. Sequenced material: unsorted PBMCs, taken 1.8 years after starting antiretroviral therapy. The origin of the receptors is a woman between 18 and 29 years old with HIV.

V gene TRBV6-1 combines with J gene TRBJ1-5; no firm D call. This CDR3 contains 13 residues. The germline V gene encodes CDR1 MNHNS and CDR2 SASEGT. Trimming removed 7 bases at V and 7 bases at J, with 14 bases between. The CDR3: CASNVDRRQPQHF. CDR3 coding DNA: TGTGCCAGCAATGTAGACCGCCGCCAGCCCCAGCATTTT.

This sequence joins TRBV7-2 and TRBJ1-2; D gene unclear. Looked up from germline, CDR1 is SGHTA and CDR2 is FQGNSA. This CDR3 has 11 residues. V shed 8 bases and J shed 5 bases, with 9 bases lying between them. The chain's CDR3 is CASQDGYGYTF. The CDR3 DNA reads as TGTGCCAGCCAAGACGGGTATGGCTACACCTTC.

CDR3 nucleotide sequence: TGTGCCAGTAGTTCCCGGACAGGGCCGAACACTGAAGCTTTCTTT. It yields the protein CASSSRTGPNTEAFF. The rearrangement joins TRBV19 to TRBJ1-1; 8 positions agree with TRBD1. Germline V gene lookup returns CDR1 LNHDA and CDR2 SQIVND (reference sequence). V was pared by 5 bases and J by 1 base, with 6 bases of the junction left unmatched. This CDR3 comprises 15 residues. Based on the CDR3 plus reference TRBV19 and TRBJ1-1, the full variable domain is DGGITQSPKYLFRKEGQNVTLSCEQNLNHDAMYWYRQDPGQGLRLIYYSQIVNDFQKGDIAEGYSVSREKKESFPLTVTSAQKNPTAFYLCASSSRTGPNTEAFFGQGTRLTVV.

This clone is deemed medium-sized. The chain links TRBV11-2 to TRBJ2-3; D not resolved. Germline CDR1 and CDR2: SGHAT and FQNNGV. The CDR3 is 13 amino acids. Trimming took off 1 base at V and 6 bases at J, with 8 bases between the two ends. The CDR3 here is CASSLGPRDTQYF. The CDR3 DNA reads as TGTGCCAGCAGCTTAGGCCCGAGGGATACGCAGTATTTT.

The gene calls are TRBV2 and TRBJ2-2; 12 bases are a match to TRBD2. Germline V gene sequence: CDR1 SNHLY, CDR2 FYNNEI. CDR3 size: 17 residues. J lost 3 bases, V lost 2 bases, and 4 bases had no gene match. CDR3 in amino acids: CASSERTSGIHTGELFF. The CDR3 coding sequence is TGTGCCAGCAGTGAAAGGACTAGCGGGATACACACCGGGGAGCTGTTTTTT.

The chain recombines TRBV4-1 with TRBJ2-7; tentative D call: TRBD2 (6 bases). Trimming took off 1 base at V and 3 bases at J, with 13 bases between the two ends. Germline V lookup: CDR1 MGHRA, CDR2 YSYEKL. CDR3 length: 15 residues. The CDR3: CASSQVAGSNYEQYF. CDR3 bases: TGCGCCAGCAGCCAAGTGGCGGGATCCAACTACGAGCAGTACTTC.

V is TRBV7-3 and J is TRBJ1-4, with a possible D match to TRBD1 (5 bases). V gave up 3 bases and J gave up 11 bases, with 13 bases separating them. CDR1 SGHTA and CDR2 FQGTGA come from the germline V gene. There are 13 residues in the CDR3. The CDR3 nucleotides are TGTGCCAGCAGCTTGGGGCCGACCGGGAAACTGTTTTTT. The encoded protein is CASSLGPTGKLFF.

This clone was counted a few times. The CDR3 spells CASSFPTGPQHF. As DNA, the CDR3 is TGTGCCAGTAGTTTCCCGACAGGTCCCCAGCATTTT. The V call is TRBV19, the J call TRBJ1-5, with D possibly being TRBD1 (6 bases). CDR3 length: 12 amino acids. V lost 5 bases and J lost 10, with 12 bases in between. The germline V gene encodes CDR1 LNHDA and CDR2 SQIVND (reference sequence).

The chain links TRBV6-5 to TRBJ2-7, with D perhaps matching TRBD2 (5 bases). V shed 2 bases and J shed 3 bases, with 11 bases lying between them. CDR1 and CDR2 (germline): MNHEY, SVGAGI. The CDR3 is 14 residues long. The CDR3: CASSYRREYYEQYF. In DNA, the CDR3 is TGTGCCAGCAGTTACCGAAGGGAGTACTACGAGCAGTACTTC.

The chain recombines TRBV28 with TRBJ1-1; TRBD1 matches at 7 bases. CDR3 length: 15 residues. The V segment lost 3 bases and the J segment 0 bases; nucleotides outside the gene matches: 4. Germline loops: CDR1 MDHEN, CDR2 SYDVKM. The CDR3 sequence: CASSLGRGLNTEAFF. The CDR3 nucleotides read TGTGCCAGCAGTTTGGGGAGGGGGCTGAACACTGAAGCTTTCTTT.

The table lists this clone with a few counts. The chain employs TRBV5-1 and TRBJ2-2; D perhaps matches TRBD1 (5 bases). This CDR3 region has 16 residues. The V end lost 3 bases, the J end lost 4 bases, and 16 bases lay between the germline ends. The V gene's germline CDR1 is SGHRS and CDR2 YFSETQ. CDR3 in DNA: TGCGCCAGCAGCTCATGGGGCAGCCAGACCACCGGGGAGCTGTTTTTT. It translates to CASSSWGSQTTGELFF. The entire variable domain, with the rest obtained from reference TRBV5-1 and TRBJ2-2, is as follows: KAGVTQTPRYLIKTRGQQVTLSCSPISGHRSVSWYQQTPGQGLQFLFEYFSETQRNKGNFPGRFSGRQFSNSRSEMNVSTLELGDSALYLCASSSWGSQTTGELFFGEGSRLTVL.

A note on this clone: In the same sample, other DNA sequences code for this CDR3. The V call is TRBV7-2, the J call TRBJ2-7; 8 nucleotides align to TRBD1. CDR1 and CDR2 (germline): SGHTA, FQGNSA. CDR3 length: 14 amino acids. J lost 3 bases, V lost 1 base, and 2 bases had no gene match. The CDR3 region is CASSLDRGFYEQYF. The CDR3 coding sequence is TGTGCCAGCAGCTTAGACAGGGGGTTCTACGAGCAGTACTTC.

The V gene is TRBV19, the J gene TRBJ1-4, with D uncertain. Germline V gene lookup returns CDR1 LNHDA and CDR2 SQIVND (reference sequence). The CDR3 has 14 residues. Trimming stripped 3 bases from V and 4 bases from J, with 9 bases between. This CDR3 reads CASSIRTLNEKLFF. CDR3 DNA: TGTGCCAGTAGTATTCGCACCCTTAATGAAAAACTGTTTTTT. The full variable domain, its missing parts supplied by reference TRBV19 and TRBJ1-4, is DGGITQSPKYLFRKEGQNVTLSCEQNLNHDAMYWYRQDPGQGLRLIYYSQIVNDFQKGDIAEGYSVSREKKESFPLTVTSAQKNPTAFYLCASSIRTLNEKLFFGSGTQLSVL.

The chain carries TRBV10-3 and TRBJ1-2; D is ambiguous. There are 14 residues in the CDR3. Looked up from germline, CDR1 is ENHRY and CDR2 is SYGVKD. V gave up 11 bases and J gave up 2 bases, with 18 bases separating them. CDR3 in amino acids: CAVLNTDANYGYTF. CDR3 sequence (DNA): TGTGCCGTATTAAATACGGATGCGAACTATGGCTACACCTTC.

The table lists this clone with a count of one. This sequence joins TRBV19 and TRBJ2-7; 10 bases are a match to TRBD1. J gave up 4 bases and V 2 bases, and 5 bases lay outside the gene matches. The CDR3 length is 15 residues. Germline assignment: CDR1 LNHDA and CDR2 SQIVND (reference sequence). The CDR3 coding sequence is TGTGCCAGTAGTATACTATGGGACAGGGGTTACGAGCAGTACTTC. Amino acids: CASSILWDRGYEQYF.

V usage is TRBV18 and J usage is TRBJ2-7; D assignment may be TRBD1 or TRBD2 (5 bases each). The CDR3 is 14 amino acids. Germline CDR1 and CDR2: KGHSH and LQKENI. Trimming removed 3 bases at V and 1 base at J, with 10 bases between. This CDR3 reads CASSPGRQSYEQYF. For the CDR3, the DNA is TGTGCCAGCTCACCGGGACGACAGTCCTACGAGCAGTACTTC.

The chain uses TRBV7-3 and TRBJ2-3; unclear D gene. Germline CDR1 is SGHTA and CDR2 is FQGTGA. V lost 5 bases to trimming and J lost 6 bases, with 12 bases between them. This CDR3 is built from 13 residues. The CDR3, as DNA: TGTGCCAGCAGCCCGGAACTATACGATACGCAGTATTTT. It codes for CASSPELYDTQYF.

This CDR3 is CASSLSGVYYGYTF. CDR3 in DNA: TGTGCCAGCAGCTTATCGGGGGTGTACTATGGCTACACCTTC. The chain links TRBV5-4 to TRBJ1-2; D is possibly TRBD1 (5 bases). This CDR3 region has 14 residues. Germline loops: CDR1 SGHNT, CDR2 YYREEE (reference sequence). The V end was cut by 2 bases, the J end by 3 bases, with 11 bases between.

The chain combines TRBV27 with TRBJ2-1; tentative D call: TRBD2 (5 bases). CDR3 size: 12 residues. Germline values: CDR1 MNHEY, CDR2 SMNVEV (reference sequence). V was cut by 7 bases and J by 15 bases, with 19 bases left in between. CDR3 in DNA: TGTGCCAGCACTGCGGGTGGTTCAAAATGGTTCTTC. It codes for CASTAGGSKWFF.

The rearrangement joins TRBV18 to TRBJ2-3; D gene uncertain. V was cut by 3 bases and J by 3 bases, with 22 bases left in between. The CDR3 is made up of 18 amino acids. Per the germline V gene, CDR1 is KGHSH and CDR2 is LQKENI. CDR3 loop: CASSPRAGGPPITDTQYF. The CDR3 region has the DNA TGTGCCAGCTCACCTCGGGCAGGCGGACCTCCTATTACAGATACGCAGTATTTT. The full variable domain, rest sourced from reference TRBV18 and TRBJ2-3, is NAGVMQNPRHLVRRRGQEARLRCSPMKGHSHVYWYRQLPEEGLKFMVYLQKENIIDESGMPKERFSAEFPKEGPSILRIQQVVRGDSAAYFCASSPRAGGPPITDTQYFGPGTRLTVL.

In DNA, the CDR3 is TGTGCCAGCTCACCAGAGAAGACAGCCTCAGCGGATGGCTACACCTTC. Translation gives CASSPEKTASADGYTF. The rearrangement uses TRBV18 and TRBJ1-2; D might be TRBD1 (5 bases). Deletions cut 2 bases from V and 6 bases from J, with 19 bases between. In germline, CDR1 is KGHSH, CDR2 LQKENI. The CDR3 contains 16 residues.